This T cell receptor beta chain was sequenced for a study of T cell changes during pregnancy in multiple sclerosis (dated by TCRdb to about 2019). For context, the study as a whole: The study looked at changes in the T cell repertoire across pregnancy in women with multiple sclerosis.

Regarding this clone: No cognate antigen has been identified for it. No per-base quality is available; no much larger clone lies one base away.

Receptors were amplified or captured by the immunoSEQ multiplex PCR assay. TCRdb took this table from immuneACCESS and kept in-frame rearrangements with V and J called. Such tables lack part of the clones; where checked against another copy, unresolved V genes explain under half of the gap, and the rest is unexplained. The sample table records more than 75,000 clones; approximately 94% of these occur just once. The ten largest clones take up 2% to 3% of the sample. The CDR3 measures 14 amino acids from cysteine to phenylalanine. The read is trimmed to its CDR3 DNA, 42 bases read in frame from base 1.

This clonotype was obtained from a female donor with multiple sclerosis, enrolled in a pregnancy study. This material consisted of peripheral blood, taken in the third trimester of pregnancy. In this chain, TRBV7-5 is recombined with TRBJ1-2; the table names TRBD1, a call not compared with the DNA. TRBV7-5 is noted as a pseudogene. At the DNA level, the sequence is TGTGCCAGAGGGGGCACAGGGGTCGGGTATGGCTACACCTTC. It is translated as CARGGTGVGYGYTF.